Below are 29 T cell receptor beta chains sequenced from a single sample in a study of blood T cell repertoires in COVID-19. Assay used: immunoSEQ multiplex PCR; TCRdb lists only in-frame clones, some missing. The repertoire holds a few hundred thousand clones, with more than 70% as singletons. The source material was PBMCs or T cells enriched from blood (not recorded which). These receptors came from a woman aged 40-49 years with acute COVID-19.

This chain uses TRBV30 with TRBJ1-2; TRBD1 is a possible D gene (5 bases). V gave up 5 bases and J gave up 7 bases, with 14 bases separating them. From germline, CDR1 is GTSNPN and CDR2 SVGIG (reference sequence). CDR3 size: 12 residues. This CDR3 reads CAWSPGGGGYTF. CDR3 DNA sequence: TGTGCCTGGTCCCCCGGGGGGGGTGGCTACACCTTC.

Of note for this clone: Additional DNA sequences in this sample encode the identical CDR3. This sequence joins TRBV27 and TRBJ1-2; D perhaps matches TRBD1 (6 bases). This CDR3 contains 14 residues. The germline V gene has CDR1 MNHEY and CDR2 SMNVEV (reference sequence). Trimming removed 0 bases from V and 4 bases from J, with 9 bases in between. Here the CDR3 reads CASSLSQGAYGYTF. The CDR3 nucleotides are TGTGCCAGCAGTTTATCACAGGGAGCCTATGGCTACACCTTC.

V gene TRBV28 combines with J gene TRBJ1-2; no clear D. The CDR3 covers 14 residues. The germline V gene has CDR1 MDHEN and CDR2 SYDVKM. Between the trimmed V and J ends, which lost 0 bases and 6 bases, there was a span of 11 bases. CDR3: CASSLWRGDNGYTF. The CDR3 nucleotides read TGTGCCAGCAGTTTATGGCGGGGAGATAATGGCTACACCTTC.

The rearrangement joins TRBV30 to TRBJ2-1; tentatively, D is TRBD1 (5 bases). The CDR3 loop spans 13 amino acids. Trimming pared 5 bases from V and 8 bases from J, leaving 16 bases between. Looked up from germline, CDR1 is GTSNPN and CDR2 is SVGIG (reference sequence). CDR3 DNA: TGTGCCTGGGACGCAGGGCCCTGGGATGAGCAGTTCTTC. It translates to CAWDAGPWDEQFF.

V usage is TRBV9 and J usage is TRBJ1-1; TRBD1 might be the D (5 bases). CDR1 is SGDLS, CDR2 YYNGEE, per germline. V dropped 4 bases and J dropped 0 bases, with 28 bases sitting between them. There are 20 residues in the CDR3. The CDR3 loop is CASSPGSTWTRTEMNTEAFF. The CDR3 DNA sequence: TGTGCCAGCAGCCCAGGGTCCACATGGACCAGGACCGAAATGAACACTGAAGCTTTCTTT. Variable domain in full (rest from reference TRBV9 and TRBJ1-1): DSGVTQTPKHLITATGQRVTLRCSPRSGDLSVYWYQQSLDQGLQFLIQYYNGEERAKGNILERFSAQQFPDLHSELNLSSLELGDSALYFCASSPGSTWTRTEMNTEAFFGQGTRLTVV.

The V and J genes are TRBV19 and TRBJ2-1; D call uncertain. V gave up 1 base and J gave up 7 bases, with 8 bases separating them. The CDR3 sequence is 13 residues long. Germline CDR1 and CDR2: LNHDA and SQIVND (reference sequence). The CDR3 DNA reads as TGTGCCAGTAGTATAGGTAGTCGGAATGAGCAGTTCTTC. Protein: CASSIGSRNEQFF.

This rearrangement joins TRBV27 to TRBJ2-5; D perhaps matches TRBD1 (6 bases). The CDR3 consists of 15 residues. Trimming removed 3 bases at V and 4 bases at J, with 15 bases between. The germline gives CDR1 MNHEY, CDR2 SMNVEV (reference sequence). This CDR3 reads CASSFMRGGSETQYF. CDR3 nucleotide sequence: TGTGCCAGCAGTTTTATGAGAGGGGGATCAGAGACCCAGTACTTC.

About this clone itself: Other DNA sequences of this sample code for an identical CDR3. This CDR3 is CASSQNRVLGEQYF. The CDR3 coding sequence is TGCGCCAGCAGCCAGAACAGGGTTCTGGGCGAGCAGTACTTC. The rearrangement joins TRBV4-3 to TRBJ2-7; tentatively, D is TRBD1 (6 bases). In germline, CDR1 is LGHNA, CDR2 YSLEER. Trimming removed 3 bases from V and 6 bases from J, with 15 bases in between. The CDR3 covers 14 residues.

The chain carries TRBV7-3 and TRBJ2-2; D perhaps matches TRBD2 (6 bases). CDR1 and CDR2 from the germline V gene are SGHTA and FQGTGA. This CDR3 is built from 16 residues. V was trimmed by 0 bases and J by 0 bases, leaving 8 bases between them. The CDR3: CASSLTSGSNTGELFF. CDR3 DNA: TGTGCCAGCAGCTTAACTAGCGGCTCGAACACCGGGGAGCTGTTTTTT.

This chain joins TRBV25-1 and TRBJ1-1; possible D gene TRBD1, 5 bases. CDR1 is MGHDK and CDR2 is SYGVNS in the germline V gene. With 8 bases removed from V and 3 bases from J, the gap between germline ends came to 16 bases. CDR3 size: 14 residues. The chain's CDR3 is CASRRGVGYTEAFF. Here the CDR3 DNA reads TGTGCCAGCCGCCGGGGGGTTGGGTACACTGAAGCTTTCTTT.

The chain links TRBV7-3 to TRBJ1-1; tentative D call: TRBD1 (6 bases). The CDR3 has 15 residues. Trimming took off 5 bases at V and 7 bases at J, with 20 bases between the two ends. From germline, CDR1 is SGHTA and CDR2 FQGTGA. The CDR3 nucleotides are TGTGCCAGCAGCCTCAGGGGATCTCGCGCCTTTGAAGCTTTCTTT. Its protein product is CASSLRGSRAFEAFF.

The chain couples TRBV21-1 to TRBJ1-2. TRBV21-1 is noted as a pseudogene. The CDR3 totals 13 residues. The DNA of the CDR3 is TGTGCCAGCAGCAATTTAAGAGGGTATGGCTACACCTTC. Amino acids: CASSNLRGYGYTF.

This chain uses TRBV28 with TRBJ1-1; D gene uncertain. Trimming left V 11 bases short and J 0 bases short, with 13 bases between. Germline lookup yields CDR1 MDHEN and CDR2 SYDVKM. This CDR3 comprises 13 residues. The CDR3: CACRGLLNTEAFF. Here the CDR3 DNA reads TGTGCCTGTCGCGGACTCCTGAACACTGAAGCTTTCTTT.

The chain uses TRBV28 and TRBJ2-5, with a weak D call TRBD1 (5 bases). CDR3 length: 14 amino acids. The V and J ends lost 5 bases and 1 base respectively, with 11 bases between them. CDR1 and CDR2 from the germline V gene are MDHEN and SYDVKM. The CDR3 sequence is CASSPGQGQETQYF. CDR3 coding DNA: TGTGCCAGCAGTCCCGGACAAGGCCAAGAGACCCAGTACTTC.

V gene TRBV10-2 combines with J gene TRBJ1-4; D gene uncertain. This CDR3 is built from 13 residues. Germline loops: CDR1 WSHSY, CDR2 SAAADI. With 10 bases removed from V and 8 bases from J, the gap between germline ends came to 17 bases. CDR3 DNA sequence: TGCGCCACCTCGTGGAGGGCTGAAGAAAAACTGTTTTTT. Residues: CATSWRAEEKLFF.

In its sample, this clone was seen once. The chain has TRBV5-1 and TRBJ1-4; 7 nucleotides agree with TRBD1. Per the germline V gene, CDR1 is SGHRS and CDR2 is YFSETQ. V gave up 9 bases and J gave up 0 bases; unmatched junction bases: 5. This CDR3 is 14 amino acids long. The CDR3: CATRTGATNEKLFF. The CDR3 DNA reads TGCGCCACCCGTACAGGGGCAACTAATGAAAAACTGTTTTTT.

The V call is TRBV5-1, the J call TRBJ1-2, with a possible D match to TRBD1 (6 bases). V was pared by 0 bases and J by 1 base, with 10 bases between. This CDR3 comprises 15 residues. Per germline, CDR1 SGHRS and CDR2 YFSETQ. CDR3 nucleotide sequence: TGCGCCAGCAGCTTGGGCGGCAGGGGTAACTATGGCTACACCTTC. Protein product: CASSLGGRGNYGYTF. The whole variable domain, filled in from reference TRBV5-1 and TRBJ1-2, reads KAGVTQTPRYLIKTRGQQVTLSCSPISGHRSVSWYQQTPGQGLQFLFEYFSETQRNKGNFPGRFSGRQFSNSRSEMNVSTLELGDSALYLCASSLGGRGNYGYTFGSGTRLTVV.

The chain carries TRBV3-1 (or the pseudogene TRBV3-2) and TRBJ1-5, with a possible D match to TRBD1 (6 bases). Germline V gene sequence: CDR1 LGHDT, CDR2 YNNKEL (reference sequence). V was clipped by 5 bases and J by 2 bases, with 13 bases between them. The CDR3 consists of 15 residues. CDR3 amino acids: CASSSWEGGNQPQHF. CDR3 in DNA: TGTGCCAGCAGCTCTTGGGAGGGGGGCAATCAGCCCCAGCATTTT.

This clone was seen more than once but under ten times. The rearrangement joins TRBV9 to TRBJ2-3; 10 positions match TRBD2. This CDR3 has 15 amino acids. Germline CDR1 and CDR2: SGDLS and YYNGEE. V was clipped by 5 bases and J by 6 bases; unmatched bases: 9. The CDR3 region has the DNA TGTGCCAGCAGTTGGAGCGGGGGGGCGCGGGATACGCAGTATTTT. This encodes CASSWSGGARDTQYF.

The chain recombines TRBV30 with TRBJ1-6, with a tentative D call TRBD1 (5 bases). Trimming took 3 bases from V and 10 from J, leaving 13 bases between them. There are 13 residues in the CDR3. The germline V gene encodes CDR1 GTSNPN and CDR2 SVGIG (reference sequence). CDR3 nucleotides: TGTGCCTGGAGCGAGGGAGGGGAGTCACCCCTCCACTTT. Its translation is CAWSEGGESPLHF.

The rearrangement links TRBV29-1 to TRBJ1-1; D is unclear. The CDR3 has 15 residues. CDR1 is SQVTM and CDR2 is ANQGSEA in the germline V gene. The V and J ends lost 2 bases and 1 base respectively, with 14 bases between them. Here the CDR3 DNA reads TGCAGCGTTGAACATAGGCCGGGGAGGAACACTGAAGCTTTCTTT. It encodes CSVEHRPGRNTEAFF.

V gene TRBV6-5 combines with J gene TRBJ1-5, with a tentative D call TRBD1 (6 bases). With 2 bases removed from V and 9 bases from J, the gap between germline ends came to 11 bases. Germline CDR1 and CDR2: MNHEY and SVGAGI. This CDR3 has 13 residues. CDR3 DNA sequence: TGTGCCAGCAGTTACGGGGGAGGGGGGCCCCAGCATTTT. Translating it yields CASSYGGGGPQHF.

The chain joins TRBV28 to TRBJ1-6, with TRBD1 matching over 7 bases. Germline V lookup: CDR1 MDHEN, CDR2 SYDVKM. The CDR3 has 14 amino acids. After removal of 6 bases from V and 8 bases from J, the junction contained 7 bases not matched to a gene. CDR3 sequence: CASREQGPHSPLHF. The CDR3 region has the DNA TGTGCCAGCAGAGAACAGGGGCCCCATTCACCCCTCCACTTT.

J is TRBJ1-2 and V is TRBV28, with D maybe TRBD1 (5 bases). This CDR3 contains 13 residues. V was pared by 5 bases and J by 4 bases, with 11 bases between. CDR1 is MDHEN, CDR2 SYDVKM, per germline. DNA for the CDR3: TGTGCCAGCAGTCAGACAGACCTCTATGGCTACACCTTC. Translation: CASSQTDLYGYTF.

The J gene is TRBJ2-7, the V gene TRBV19, with 8 nucleotides matching TRBD1. Trimming took 6 bases from V and 2 from J; bases not matched to a gene: 12. Germline CDR1 is LNHDA and CDR2 is SQIVND (reference sequence). CDR3 length: 16 amino acids. DNA for the CDR3: TGTGCCAGTAGCTCCCCCCGGACAGGGAAAGCCTACGAGCAGTACTTC. It translates to CASSSPRTGKAYEQYF.

The CDR3 reads CASSLGVGQGDTEAFF. CDR3 coding DNA: TGTGCCAGCAGCTTAGGGGTAGGGCAGGGGGATACTGAAGCTTTCTTT. The chain combines TRBV7-8 with TRBJ1-1; 7 bases align to TRBD1. Germline V lookup: CDR1 SGHVS, CDR2 FQNEAQ. Losses at the gene ends were 1 base for V and 5 bases for J; bases not matched to a gene: 10. The CDR3 extends over 16 amino acids. The whole variable domain, filled in from reference TRBV7-8 and TRBJ1-1, reads GAGVSQSPRYKVAKRGQDVALRCDPISGHVSLFWYQQALGQGPEFLTYFQNEAQLDKSGLPSDRFFAERPEGSVSTLKIQRTQQEDSAVYLCASSLGVGQGDTEAFFGQGTRLTVV.

This clone was detected only a few times. The chain has TRBV12-5 and TRBJ2-1; 10 bases align to TRBD2. The V segment lost 0 bases and the J segment 4 bases; nucleotides outside the gene matches: 6. The CDR3 extends over 17 amino acids. CDR1 and CDR2 from the germline V gene are LGHNT and FRNRAP. CDR3 bases: TGTGCTAGTGGTTTGGTACAACTAGCGGGAACATACAATGAGCAGTTCTTC. This encodes CASGLVQLAGTYNEQFF. Together with reference TRBV12-5 and TRBJ2-1, the CDR3 gives the full variable domain: DARVTQTPRHKVTEMGQEVTMRCQPILGHNTVFWYRQTMMQGLELLAYFRNRAPLDDSGMPKDRFSAEMPDATLATLKIQPSEPRDSAVYFCASGLVQLAGTYNEQFFGPGTRLTVL.

In DNA form, the CDR3 reads TGTGCCAGCAGCCTCCTCGGGGTCACTGAAGCTTTCTTT. Residues: CASSLLGVTEAFF. This chain joins TRBV13 and TRBJ1-1; D uncertain. The CDR3 is 13 residues long. Germline assignment: CDR1 PRHDT and CDR2 FYEKMQ (reference sequence). Trimming stripped 5 bases from V and 4 bases from J, with 11 bases between. Combining the CDR3 with reference TRBV13 and TRBJ1-1 gives the whole variable domain AAGVIQSPRHLIKEKRETATLKCYPIPRHDTVYWYQQGPGQDPQFLISFYEKMQSDKGSIPDRFSAQQFSDYHSELNMSSLELGDSALYFCASSLLGVTEAFFGQGTRLTVV.

This clone has a single count. The chain couples TRBV21-1 to TRBJ2-7; the table's TRBD1 call for D was not verified on the DNA. TRBV21-1 corresponds to a pseudogene. The CDR3 runs 15 residues. The CDR3 is CASSKMTGYSYEQYF. The CDR3 nucleotides read TGTGCCAGCAGCAAAATGACAGGTTACTCCTACGAGCAGTACTTC.